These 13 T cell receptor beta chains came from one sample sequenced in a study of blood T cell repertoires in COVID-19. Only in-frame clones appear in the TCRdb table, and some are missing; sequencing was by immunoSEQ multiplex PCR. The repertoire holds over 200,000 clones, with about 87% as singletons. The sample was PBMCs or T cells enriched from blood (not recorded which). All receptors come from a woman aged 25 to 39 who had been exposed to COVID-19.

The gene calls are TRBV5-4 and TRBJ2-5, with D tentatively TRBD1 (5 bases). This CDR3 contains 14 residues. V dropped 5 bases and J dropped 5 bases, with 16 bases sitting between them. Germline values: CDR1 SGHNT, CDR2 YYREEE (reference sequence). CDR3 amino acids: CASSQRGAGETQYF. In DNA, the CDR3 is TGTGCCAGCAGTCAGCGTGGGGCAGGGGAGACCCAGTACTTC.

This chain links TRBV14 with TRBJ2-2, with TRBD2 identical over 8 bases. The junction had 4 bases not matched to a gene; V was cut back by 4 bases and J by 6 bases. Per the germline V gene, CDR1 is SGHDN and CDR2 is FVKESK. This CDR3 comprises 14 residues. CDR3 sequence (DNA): TGTGCCAGCAGCCCGGGACTAGGCGCCGGGGAGCTGTTTTTT. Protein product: CASSPGLGAGELFF.

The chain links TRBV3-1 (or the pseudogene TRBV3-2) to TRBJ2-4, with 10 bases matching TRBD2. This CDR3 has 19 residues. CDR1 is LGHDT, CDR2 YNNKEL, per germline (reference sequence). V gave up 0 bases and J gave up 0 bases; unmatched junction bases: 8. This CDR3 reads CASSQEGSSGSLAKNIQYF. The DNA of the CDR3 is TGTGCCAGCAGCCAAGAGGGGTCTAGCGGGAGCCTAGCCAAAAACATTCAGTACTTC.

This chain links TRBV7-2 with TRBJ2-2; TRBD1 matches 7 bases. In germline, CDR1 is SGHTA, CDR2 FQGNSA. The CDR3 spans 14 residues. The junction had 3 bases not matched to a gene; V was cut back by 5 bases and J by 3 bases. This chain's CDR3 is CASSPGTDTGELFF. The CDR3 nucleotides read TGTGCCAGCAGCCCTGGGACAGACACCGGGGAGCTGTTTTTT.

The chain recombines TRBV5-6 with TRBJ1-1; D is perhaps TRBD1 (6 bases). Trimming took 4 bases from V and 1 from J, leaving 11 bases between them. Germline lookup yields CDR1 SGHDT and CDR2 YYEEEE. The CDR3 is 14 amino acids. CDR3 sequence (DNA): TGTGCCAGCAGCCCTTGGGGACAGAACACTGAAGCTTTCTTT. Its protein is CASSPWGQNTEAFF.

For the CDR3, the DNA is TGTGCCAGCAGTCTTGAGACAGGGGCTGGGGGAAGAAACACCATATATTTT. This codes for CASSLETGAGGRNTIYF. This rearrangement joins TRBV6-6 to TRBJ1-3; 8 nucleotides agree with TRBD1. J gave up 5 bases and V 5 bases, and 14 bases lay outside the gene matches. CDR3 length: 17 residues. CDR1 and CDR2 from the germline V gene are MNHNY and SVGAGI (reference sequence).

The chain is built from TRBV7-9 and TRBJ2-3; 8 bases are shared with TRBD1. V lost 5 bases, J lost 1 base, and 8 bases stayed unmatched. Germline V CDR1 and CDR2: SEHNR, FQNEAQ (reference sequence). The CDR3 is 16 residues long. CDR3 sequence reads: CASSRGQGGGTDTQYF. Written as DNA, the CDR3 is TGTGCCAGCAGCCGCGGACAGGGCGGAGGCACAGATACGCAGTATTTT.

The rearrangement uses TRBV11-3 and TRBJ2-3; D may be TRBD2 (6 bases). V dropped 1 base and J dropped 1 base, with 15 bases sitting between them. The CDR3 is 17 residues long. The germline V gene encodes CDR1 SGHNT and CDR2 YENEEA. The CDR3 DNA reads TGTGCCAGCAGCTTAGGGTTTCGGGGCGGGGGCACAGATACGCAGTATTTT. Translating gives CASSLGFRGGGTDTQYF.

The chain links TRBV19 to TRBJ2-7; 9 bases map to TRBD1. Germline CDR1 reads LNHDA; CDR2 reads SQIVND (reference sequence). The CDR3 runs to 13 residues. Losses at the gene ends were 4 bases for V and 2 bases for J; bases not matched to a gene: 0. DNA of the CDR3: TGTGCCAGTAGTAGGACAGGGGCCTACGAGCAGTACTTC. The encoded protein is CASSRTGAYEQYF.

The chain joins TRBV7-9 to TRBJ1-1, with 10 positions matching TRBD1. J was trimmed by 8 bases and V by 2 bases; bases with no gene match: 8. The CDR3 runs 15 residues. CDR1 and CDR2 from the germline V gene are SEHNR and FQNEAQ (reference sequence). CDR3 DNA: TGTGCCAGCAGCTTACCCACAGGGACAGGGGTCGAAGCTTTCTTT. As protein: CASSLPTGTGVEAFF.

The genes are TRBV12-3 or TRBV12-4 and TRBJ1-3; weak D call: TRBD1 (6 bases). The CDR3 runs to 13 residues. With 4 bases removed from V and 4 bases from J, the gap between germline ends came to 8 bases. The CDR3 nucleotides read TGTGCCAGCAGTTCAGGGGTCGGAAACACCATATATTTT. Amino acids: CASSSGVGNTIYF.

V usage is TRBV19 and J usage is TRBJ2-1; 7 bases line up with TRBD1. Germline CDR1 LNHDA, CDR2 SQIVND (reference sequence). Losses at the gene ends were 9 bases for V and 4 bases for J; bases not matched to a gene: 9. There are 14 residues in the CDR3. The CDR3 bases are TGTGCCAGCTCAGACAGGGTACCTTACAATGAGCAGTTCTTC. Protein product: CASSDRVPYNEQFF.

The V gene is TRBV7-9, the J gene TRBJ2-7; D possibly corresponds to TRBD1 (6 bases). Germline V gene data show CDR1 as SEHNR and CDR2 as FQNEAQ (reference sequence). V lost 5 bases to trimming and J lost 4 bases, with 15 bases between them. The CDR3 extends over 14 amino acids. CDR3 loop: CASSPPQGWYEQYF. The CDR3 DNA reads TGTGCCAGCAGCCCCCCGCAGGGGTGGTACGAGCAGTACTTC.